Following are 19 T cell receptor beta chains from one sample sequenced in a study of cytomegalovirus exposure and HLA in healthy donors. The PCR was carried out with 60 Vbeta primers and 13 Jbeta primers. The repertoire was sequenced with immunoSEQ multiplex PCR; TCRdb's copy has only in-frame clones and lacks some. Of 200,000 to 250,000 clones listed, around 83% are singletons. The sample consisted of PBMCs. Every receptor here comes from a girl between 10 and 17 years old in good health and CMV-seronegative.

The DNA for the CDR3 is TGTGCCAGCAGTTTATACGGGGGGCGGGACACTGAAGCTTTCTTT. Translating gives CASSLYGGRDTEAFF. The chain is built from TRBV28 and TRBJ1-1, with D tentatively TRBD1 (6 bases). The CDR3 spans 15 residues. Germline CDR1 reads MDHEN; CDR2 reads SYDVKM. V lost 1 base and J lost 3, with 12 bases in between.

A few counts support this clone. This chain uses TRBV6-5 with TRBJ1-1; D gene uncertain. This CDR3 has 15 residues. The germline gives CDR1 MNHEY, CDR2 SVGAGI. Between the trimmed V and J ends, which lost 9 bases and 1 base, there was a span of 18 bases. This CDR3 is CASRPEGGRNTEAFF. In nucleotides, the CDR3 is TGTGCCAGTCGCCCGGAAGGAGGGCGGAACACTGAAGCTTTCTTT.

The chain links TRBV4-1 to TRBJ2-2; 13 nucleotides line up with TRBD2. Looked up from germline, CDR1 is MGHRA and CDR2 is YSYEKL. Losses at the gene ends were 4 bases for V and 7 bases for J; bases not matched to a gene: 6. The CDR3 extends over 16 amino acids. CDR3 amino acids: CASSPRLAGGFGELFF. DNA for the CDR3: TGCGCCAGCAGCCCGCGACTAGCGGGAGGTTTCGGGGAGCTGTTTTTT.

This chain uses TRBV9 with TRBJ2-2; possible D gene TRBD2, 5 bases. The germline gives CDR1 SGDLS, CDR2 YYNGEE. V lost 0 bases to trimming and J lost 5 bases, with 14 bases between them. CDR3 size: 16 residues. CDR3 residues: CASSVGGPRLTGELFF. The CDR3 DNA reads as TGTGCCAGCAGCGTAGGAGGGCCTAGATTAACCGGGGAGCTGTTTTTT.

V gene TRBV15 combines with J gene TRBJ1-4; 8 bases fit TRBD1. Germline V gene data show CDR1 as LNHNV and CDR2 as YYDKDF (reference sequence). The CDR3 is 17 residues long. With 9 bases clipped from V and 7 bases from J, the junction kept 19 bases outside the gene matches. The chain's CDR3 is CATALAGGGKESEKLFF. DNA of the CDR3: TGTGCCACAGCCTTGGCAGGGGGCGGCAAAGAGAGTGAAAAACTGTTTTTT.

The sample holds a few counts of this clone. The rearrangement uses TRBV27 and TRBJ1-1; D possibly corresponds to TRBD1 (6 bases). Germline V gives CDR1 MNHEY, CDR2 SMNVEV (reference sequence). Trimming cost V 4 bases and J 5 bases, with 29 bases left between them. There are 19 residues in the CDR3. CDR3 nucleotide sequence: TGTGCCAGCAGTTCCCTTCGCCCGGGACCACAGGGTTGGAGTACTGAAGCTTTCTTT. Residues: CASSSLRPGPQGWSTEAFF.

Only one count was recorded for this clone. V is TRBV11-2 and J is TRBJ1-1; D possibly corresponds to TRBD1 (5 bases). CDR1 and CDR2 (germline): SGHAT, FQNNGV. The CDR3 has 15 amino acids. Trimming stripped 4 bases from V and 2 bases from J, with 14 bases between. CDR3: CASSSLGLTNTEAFF. CDR3 sequence (DNA): TGTGCCAGCAGCTCGCTGGGACTGACTAACACTGAAGCTTTCTTT.

This clone turned up a few times. The chain joins TRBV14 to TRBJ2-7; 7 bases are shared with TRBD2. The J segment lost 2 bases and the V segment lost 0 bases, leaving 10 bases of the junction unmatched. Germline V gene lookup returns CDR1 SGHDN and CDR2 FVKESK. The CDR3 sequence is 17 residues long. The CDR3: CASSQDYRRGIPYEQYF. The CDR3, as DNA: TGTGCCAGCAGCCAAGATTATCGGCGGGGGATTCCCTACGAGCAGTACTTC.

This chain joins TRBV10-1 and TRBJ1-1; D uncertain. Germline V gene lookup returns CDR1 WNHNN and CDR2 SYGVQD (reference sequence). V was clipped by 0 bases and J by 2 bases, with 4 bases between them. The length of the CDR3 is 13 residues. CDR3 protein: CASSESLNTEAFF. CDR3 bases: TGCGCCAGCAGTGAGTCACTAAACACTGAAGCTTTCTTT.

This sequence joins TRBV25-1 and TRBJ2-3, with D perhaps TRBD1 (7 bases). CDR3 size: 17 residues. V was shortened by 1 base and J by 2 bases, with 16 bases between the two germline ends. Germline V gene sequence: CDR1 MGHDK, CDR2 SYGVNS. CDR3 protein: CASSESRAGGFTDTQYF. In DNA, the CDR3 is TGTGCCAGCAGTGAATCGAGGGCAGGGGGGTTCACAGATACGCAGTATTTT.

The CDR3 loop reads CASSLEPPQLTYNEQFF. CDR3 nucleotides: TGTGCCAGCAGCTTGGAACCCCCTCAACTCACCTACAATGAGCAGTTCTTC. The rearrangement links TRBV5-4 to TRBJ2-1; D not certain. Trimming took off 0 bases at V and 2 bases at J, with 15 bases between the two ends. Germline loops: CDR1 SGHNT, CDR2 YYREEE (reference sequence). The CDR3 spans 17 residues.

This clone appeared a few times. CDR3 residues: CASSLTDNTEAFF. The CDR3 region has the DNA TGTGCCAGCAGCTTGACAGACAACACTGAAGCTTTCTTT. The V gene is TRBV5-6, the J gene TRBJ1-1; unclear D gene. Germline values: CDR1 SGHDT, CDR2 YYEEEE. The CDR3 consists of 13 residues. Between the trimmed V and J ends, which lost 1 base and 2 bases, there was a span of 6 bases.

V is TRBV2 and J is TRBJ2-6; 8 bases fit TRBD1. Germline V lookup: CDR1 SNHLY, CDR2 FYNNEI. V was pared by 5 bases and J by 4 bases, with 10 bases of the junction left unmatched. This CDR3 has 17 residues. The CDR3: CASSRTGRGFGANVLTF. The CDR3 DNA is TGTGCCAGCAGTAGGACAGGGCGAGGGTTCGGGGCCAACGTCCTGACTTTC.

This clone was detected only a few times. The chain is built from TRBV12-5 and TRBJ1-5; D perhaps matches TRBD1 (6 bases). V was shortened by 7 bases and J by 4 bases, with 17 bases between the two germline ends. Per germline, CDR1 LGHNT and CDR2 FRNRAP. The CDR3 has 15 amino acids. The CDR3 protein is CASASGQSANQPQHF. As DNA, the CDR3 is TGTGCTAGTGCCTCGGGACAATCGGCTAATCAGCCCCAGCATTTT.

The chain uses TRBV6-5 and TRBJ2-7; TRBD2 agrees at 8 bases. Germline V gives CDR1 MNHEY, CDR2 SVGAGI. The CDR3 has 16 residues. J was trimmed by 4 bases and V by 0 bases; bases with no gene match: 8. The CDR3 spells CASSYSSGSGAYEQYF. CDR3 nucleotides: TGTGCCAGCAGTTACTCGAGCGGTAGCGGGGCATACGAGCAGTACTTC.

The genes are TRBV6-5 and TRBJ1-1; D possibly corresponds to TRBD1 (6 bases). CDR1 is MNHEY and CDR2 is SVGAGI in the germline V gene. This CDR3 comprises 15 residues. V was pared by 5 bases and J by 4 bases, with 17 bases between. The CDR3 loop reads CASSPPGTRFTEAFF. The DNA of the CDR3 is TGTGCCAGCAGTCCTCCGGGGACAAGATTCACTGAAGCTTTCTTT.

V usage is TRBV28 and J usage is TRBJ1-2; 7 bases match TRBD1. The CDR3 length is 16 residues. V lost 2 bases to trimming and J lost 2 bases; unmatched junction nucleotides: 8. Germline V gene sequence: CDR1 MDHEN, CDR2 SYDVKM. CDR3 protein: CASSLNFGTANYGYTF. For the CDR3, the DNA is TGTGCCAGCAGTTTAAACTTCGGGACAGCGAACTATGGCTACACCTTC.

V and J are TRBV4-1 and TRBJ1-2, with 10 bases identical to TRBD1. The CDR3 sequence is 15 residues long. V was pared by 0 bases and J by 7 bases, with 5 bases of the junction left unmatched. The germline gives CDR1 MGHRA, CDR2 YSYEKL. The CDR3: CASSQETTGGVGYTF. The CDR3 bases are TGCGCCAGCAGCCAAGAAACGACAGGGGGCGTTGGCTACACCTTC.

The gene calls are TRBV5-4 and TRBJ2-1; TRBD2 agrees at 8 bases. The V gene's germline CDR1 is SGHNT and CDR2 YYREEE (reference sequence). This CDR3 has 14 residues. Trimming removed 4 bases from V and 8 bases from J; junction bases left unmatched: 8. CDR3 in DNA: TGTGCCAGCAGCCGAACCGGGACTAGGTATGAGCAGTTCTTC. The encoded protein is CASSRTGTRYEQFF.